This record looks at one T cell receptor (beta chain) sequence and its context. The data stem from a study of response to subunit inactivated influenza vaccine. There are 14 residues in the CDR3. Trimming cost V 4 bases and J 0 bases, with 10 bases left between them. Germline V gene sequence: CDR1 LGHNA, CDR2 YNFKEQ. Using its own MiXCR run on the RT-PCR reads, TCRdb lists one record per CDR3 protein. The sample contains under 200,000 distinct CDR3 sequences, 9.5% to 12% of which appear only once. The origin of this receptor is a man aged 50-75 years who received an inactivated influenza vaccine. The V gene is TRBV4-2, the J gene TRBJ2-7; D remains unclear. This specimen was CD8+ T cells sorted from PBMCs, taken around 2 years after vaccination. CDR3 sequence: CASSPKQTSYEQYF. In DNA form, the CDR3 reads TGTGCCAGCAGCCCCAAGCAGACCTCCTACGAGCAGTACTTC.